These T cell receptor beta chains were read from a single sample in a study of blood T cell repertoires in COVID-19. Only in-frame clones appear in the TCRdb table, and some are missing; sequencing was by immunoSEQ multiplex PCR. The sample carries approximately 220,000 clones, approximately 81% recorded once. The sequenced sample was PBMCs or T cells enriched from blood (not recorded which). The receptors shown here come from a man aged 40-49 years who had recovered from COVID-19. Both conserved end residues are trimmed from each CDR3. Clone size is shown for a subset of rows, as once, few, many or a class of expanded clone.

TRBV4-1	.	TRBJ2-2	ASSQDYGGGELF
TRBV19	.	TRBJ1-1	ASAHGGGGTEAF
TRBV5-8	.	TRBJ1-4	ASRSGTGAATNEKLF
TRBV10-2	.	TRBJ1-5	ASSEWGGENQPQH
TRBV28	.	TRBJ2-5	ASSLPWGTSGQETQY
TRBV5-6	.	TRBJ2-7	ASSLQRGHYEQY
TRBV30	.	TRBJ1-5	AWSGITGTVSNQPQH
TRBV24-1	.	TRBJ2-3	ATSDIRGSGRGSDTQY
TRBV29-1	.	TRBJ2-7	SVGGRLSYEQY
TRBV10-2	.	TRBJ1-4	ASSSGTWGEKLF
TRBV11-2	.	TRBJ2-7	ASSLPGTSGYEQY
TRBV9	.	TRBJ2-7	AIDPGHYEQY
TRBV11-3	.	TRBJ2-3	ASSGRGIYTDTQY
TRBV7-6	.	TRBJ1-3	ASSLRGTGNTIY
TRBV5-4	few	TRBJ1-6	ASSPPGGSPLH
TRBV5-1	.	TRBJ1-2	ASSSGDRGGNYGYT
TRBV3-1/TRBV3-2	.	TRBJ2-7	ASSQRAASPEQY
TRBV7-2	few	TRBJ2-7	ASSLAGQGPYEQY
TRBV18	.	TRBJ2-7	ASSPQRGYEQY
TRBV4-1	.	TRBJ2-7	ASSQVGTHGPSGDEQY
TRBV4-1	.	TRBJ2-2	ASSRGRREFGELF
TRBV5-8	.	TRBJ2-7	ASSRTQGFLSSYEQY
TRBV3-1/TRBV3-2	.	TRBJ1-4	ASSQVTIGGKLF
TRBV21-1	.	TRBJ2-1	ASSMPSPCGRAYNEQF
TRBV7-9	.	TRBJ2-3	ASSPVGAFGDTQY
TRBV7-2	.	TRBJ2-7	ASSNRLAGYEQY
TRBV4-3	.	TRBJ2-1	ASSQGLAVNEQF
TRBV28	.	TRBJ1-2	ASSLLGTSHYGYT
TRBV7-9	.	TRBJ2-1	ASSLGTGTWDEQF
TRBV5-8	.	TRBJ2-5	ASSLVQQETQY
TRBV19	.	TRBJ1-1	ASSPTSAGVNTEAF
TRBV6-5	.	TRBJ1-4	ASSQTVITNEKLF
TRBV6-5	.	TRBJ2-2	ASRTASTGELF
TRBV5-6	.	TRBJ2-1	ASSLSGRFDEQF
TRBV5-4	.	TRBJ2-1	ASSPTSGRRSYNEQF
TRBV7-2	.	TRBJ2-2	ASRPGQPNTGELF
TRBV5-1	.	TRBJ2-1	ASSLDPGFNEQF
TRBV18	.	TRBJ2-1	ASSPGTTNNEQF
TRBV12-3/TRBV12-4	.	TRBJ1-1	ASRTTDGAYIP
TRBV5-4	.	TRBJ2-7	ASSARQGYDEQY
TRBV9	.	TRBJ2-6	ASSGGQGANVLT
TRBV7-9	.	TRBJ1-1	ASSLEWGVGRDTEAF
TRBV3-1/TRBV3-2	.	TRBJ2-7	ASSLAGGTYEQY
TRBV12-5	.	TRBJ2-7	ASGLVLGGFDEQY
TRBV27	.	TRBJ2-2	ASSGQGSSGELF
TRBV12-3/TRBV12-4	.	TRBJ1-2	ASSSARDHGYT
TRBV5-4	.	TRBJ2-5	ASSRTGGAGETQY
TRBV7-8	.	TRBJ2-1	ASSSPGQKNEQF